Listed here is a single T cell receptor beta chain. Using its own MiXCR run on the RT-PCR reads, TCRdb lists one record per CDR3 protein. The table has 200,000 to 250,000 distinct CDR3 sequences, 13% to 15% seen once. The CDR3 sequence is 15 residues long. J gave up 5 bases and V 4 bases, and 8 bases lay outside the gene matches. The germline CDR1 and CDR2 sequences are SGDLS and YYNGEE. The data were obtained in a study of patients and donors after allogeneic stem cell transplantation. The source is a human donor who was either an allogeneic HSCT recipient or a stem cell or donor lymphocyte infusion donor (not recorded which). It is not recorded whose cells these are; they may come from a transplant donor. The rearrangement links TRBV9 to TRBJ2-1, with 8 bases identical to TRBD2. Input material: blood, either unsorted or a sorted T cell fraction (not recorded which). CDR3 loop: CASSSPGLGDNEQFF. The CDR3 nucleotides read TGTGCCAGCAGCAGTCCGGGACTAGGGGACAATGAGCAGTTCTTC.